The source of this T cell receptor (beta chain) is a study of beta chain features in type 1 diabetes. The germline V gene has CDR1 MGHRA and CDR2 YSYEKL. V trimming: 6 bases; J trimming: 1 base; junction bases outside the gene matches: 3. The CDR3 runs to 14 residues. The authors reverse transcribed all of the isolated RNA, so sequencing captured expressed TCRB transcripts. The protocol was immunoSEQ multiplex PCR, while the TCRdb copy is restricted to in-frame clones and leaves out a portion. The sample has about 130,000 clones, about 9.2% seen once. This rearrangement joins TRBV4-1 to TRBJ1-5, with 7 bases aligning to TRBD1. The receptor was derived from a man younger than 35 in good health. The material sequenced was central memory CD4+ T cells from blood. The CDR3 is CASRATGSNQPQHF. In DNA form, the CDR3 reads TGCGCCAGCAGAGCGACAGGGAGCAATCAGCCCCAGCATTTT.